Shown below are 18 T cell receptor beta chains from a single sample sequenced in a study of T cells in Graves' hyperthyroidism and ophthalmopathy. It was RNA transcripts that yielded the amplified TCR beta CDR3 regions. The study used the HTBI primer set for a first-round RT-PCR of the TCR CDR3. Each CDR3 protein gets one entry after TCRdb re-called the multiplex PCR reads with MiXCR. The sample contains around 350,000 distinct CDR3 sequences, roughly 15% of which appear only once. What was sequenced was blood. The receptor source for this set is a woman aged 55-69 years with Graves' ophthalmopathy.

This clonotype occurred a few times. The V and J genes are TRBV6-5 and TRBJ2-1, with D possibly being TRBD2 (5 bases). CDR3 length: 15 amino acids. V lost 0 bases and J lost 8, with 14 bases in between. Germline V lookup: CDR1 MNHEY, CDR2 SVGAGI. CDR3 DNA: TGTGCCAGCAGTTACTCTTCGGGATTATCATATGAGCAGTTCTTC. As protein: CASSYSSGLSYEQFF.

This clonotype was observed a single time. The V and J genes are TRBV5-1 and TRBJ2-3; 9 bases fit TRBD1. V was clipped by 5 bases and J by 2 bases; unmatched bases: 6. The CDR3 is made up of 15 amino acids. Germline assignment: CDR1 SGHRS and CDR2 YFSETQ. The CDR3 is CASSWGQGFTDTQYF. CDR3 bases: TGCGCCAGCAGTTGGGGACAGGGCTTCACAGATACGCAGTATTTT.

This clonotype occurred a few times. This chain joins TRBV6-6 and TRBJ1-2, with TRBD1 as a possible D gene (6 bases). Germline V gene sequence: CDR1 MNHNY, CDR2 SVGAGI (reference sequence). This CDR3 comprises 16 residues. Trimming shortened V by 0 bases and J by 0 bases, and 11 bases separated the two germline ends. DNA for the CDR3: TGTGCCAGCAGTTACTCAGGGGGGGCGGCTAACTATGGCTACACCTTC. Residues: CASSYSGGAANYGYTF.

The sample holds many counts of this clonotype. The J gene is TRBJ2-3, the V gene TRBV2; tentatively, D is TRBD2 (6 bases). The CDR3 is made up of 15 amino acids. V gave up 1 base and J gave up 4 bases, with 12 bases separating them. The V gene's germline CDR1 is SNHLY and CDR2 FYNNEI. The CDR3 DNA sequence: TGTGCCAGCAGTGAAGGGACTATCCACCCAGATACGCAGTATTTT. Translating gives CASSEGTIHPDTQYF.

This clonotype was picked up many times. The rearrangement uses TRBV20-1 and TRBJ2-7; TRBD2 agrees at 9 bases. There are 14 residues in the CDR3. V was clipped by 1 base and J by 6 bases; unmatched bases: 7. Germline V lookup: CDR1 DFQATT, CDR2 SNEGSKA (reference sequence). The CDR3 bases are TGCAGTGCTAGAGGGCTAGCGGGATCCGGCGAGCAGTACTTC. Protein: CSARGLAGSGEQYF.

V is TRBV27 and J is TRBJ2-3, with 8 bases identical to TRBD2. CDR3 length equals 16 residues. J was trimmed by 5 bases and V by 6 bases; bases with no gene match: 13. CDR1 is MNHEY, CDR2 SMNVEV, per germline (reference sequence). The CDR3 DNA is TGTGCCAGCAGCAACGGGGCTAGCGGGTTGGGAGATACGCAGTATTTT. It is translated as CASSNGASGLGDTQYF.

The J gene is TRBJ2-5, the V gene TRBV20-1; 11 bases match TRBD2. CDR3 length: 15 residues. Per germline, CDR1 DFQATT and CDR2 SNEGSKA (reference sequence). Losses at the gene ends were 4 bases for V and 5 bases for J; bases not matched to a gene: 9. The CDR3 loop is CSATILAGDRETQYF. DNA for the CDR3: TGCAGTGCTACGATACTAGCGGGAGATCGGGAGACCCAGTACTTC.

This clonotype was observed a few times. This chain links TRBV30 with TRBJ1-4; tentatively, D is TRBD1 (5 bases). Per the germline V gene, CDR1 is GTSNPN and CDR2 is SVGIG (reference sequence). Trimming took off 5 bases at V and 0 bases at J, with 13 bases between the two ends. The CDR3 covers 15 residues. The CDR3 here is CAWGLRGTTNEKLFF. The CDR3 nucleotides are TGTGCCTGGGGGCTACGGGGCACAACTAATGAAAAACTGTTTTTT.

The genes are TRBV3-1 and TRBJ2-1; D ambiguous. The CDR3 is 14 residues long. Looked up from germline, CDR1 is LGHDT and CDR2 is YNNKEL (reference sequence). V gave up 0 bases and J gave up 6 bases, with 9 bases separating them. CDR3: CASSQDRVPNEQFF. The DNA for the CDR3 is TGTGCCAGCAGCCAAGATCGGGTCCCCAATGAGCAGTTCTTC.

This clonotype was picked up a small number of times. The rearrangement uses TRBV14 and TRBJ2-7, with D possibly being TRBD2 (5 bases). Germline V lookup: CDR1 SGHDN, CDR2 FVKESK. V was shortened by 0 bases and J by 2 bases, with 17 bases between the two germline ends. CDR3 length: 17 residues. CDR3 DNA sequence: TGTGCCAGCAGCCAAGATCCGGACCGAGGGATTACCTACGAGCAGTACTTC. It is translated as CASSQDPDRGITYEQYF.

This clonotype was counted at least ten times. The rearrangement uses TRBV11-2 and TRBJ1-3; TRBD1 might be the D (6 bases). The V gene's germline CDR1 is SGHAT and CDR2 FQNNGV. The ends were cut back, 3 bases at V and 4 bases at J, with 7 bases in the middle. The CDR3 loop spans 13 amino acids. The CDR3 region is CASSLGTGNTIYF. DNA of the CDR3: TGTGCCAGCAGCTTGGGGACAGGAAACACCATATATTTT.

This clonotype was picked up a small number of times. The chain uses TRBV7-3 and TRBJ2-6, with D uncertain. The V end lost 1 base, the J end lost 2 bases, and 6 bases lay between the germline ends. CDR1 SGHTA and CDR2 FQGTGA come from the germline V gene. CDR3 length: 15 amino acids. The CDR3 protein is CASSLSSAGANVLTF. In DNA form, the CDR3 reads TGTGCCAGCAGCTTAAGTTCGGCTGGGGCCAACGTCCTGACTTTC.

The CDR3 sequence is CASSPGATYNEQFF. CDR3 nucleotides: TGTGCCAGCAGTCCAGGGGCTACATACAATGAGCAGTTCTTC. This sequence joins TRBV6-1 and TRBJ2-1; possible D gene TRBD1, 6 bases. The CDR3 length is 14 residues. The V end lost 5 bases, the J end lost 4 bases, and 12 bases lay between the germline ends. Germline CDR1 MNHNS, CDR2 SASEGT.

To note about this clonotype: A much more abundant neighbour one base away suggests this may be a read error. The CDR3 region has the DNA TGCAGTGCGCCCGCCTACACTAGCACAGATACGCAGTTTTTT. It translates to CSAPAYTSTDTQFF. The chain couples TRBV20-1 to TRBJ2-3; perhaps TRBD2 as D (6 bases). The CDR3 has 14 amino acids. The germline V gene has CDR1 DFQATT and CDR2 SNEGSKA (reference sequence).

The chain joins TRBV24-1 to TRBJ1-5; a possible D gene is TRBD1 (5 bases). V was pared by 3 bases and J by 3 bases, with 11 bases between. The CDR3 covers 15 residues. CDR1 and CDR2 (germline): KGHDR, SFDVKD. CDR3 coding DNA: TGTGCCACCAGTGATGGGCCGGGGCCCAATCAGCCCCAGCATTTT. It translates to CATSDGPGPNQPQHF.

This clonotype appeared many times. The chain is built from TRBV11-3 and TRBJ2-3, with D unclear. CDR1 is SGHNT, CDR2 YENEEA, per germline. CDR3 length equals 15 residues. V dropped 2 bases and J dropped 1 base, with 10 bases sitting between them. The CDR3 sequence is CASSLSGLRTDTQYF. In DNA form, the CDR3 reads TGTGCCAGCAGCTTAAGTGGATTACGCACAGATACGCAGTATTTT.

The rearrangement uses TRBV11-2 and TRBJ1-4, with 11 bases lining up with TRBD1. V lost 3 bases, J lost 8 bases, and 2 bases stayed unmatched. This CDR3 is built from 14 residues. CDR1 is SGHAT, CDR2 FQNNGV, per germline. As DNA, the CDR3 is TGTGCCAGCAGCTTCGGGACAGGGGGAGAAAAACTGTTTTTT. This translates into CASSFGTGGEKLFF.

There are a few counts of this clonotype. The CDR3: CASSLLPGGSSYNEQFF. The CDR3 DNA follows: TGTGCCAGCAGCTTACTACCCGGGGGGAGCTCCTACAATGAGCAGTTCTTC. The V call is TRBV7-3, the J call TRBJ2-1; 7 bases align to TRBD2. This CDR3 contains 17 residues. V trimming: 2 bases; J trimming: 0 bases; junction bases outside the gene matches: 7. Germline V gene data show CDR1 as SGHTA and CDR2 as FQGTGA.